This T cell receptor beta chain was recovered during a study of blood T cell repertoires in COVID-19. V shed 0 bases, J shed 3 bases, and the junction held 6 bases outside the gene matches. CDR3 length: 16 residues. Germline V CDR1 and CDR2: SGHRS, YFSETQ. Profiling relied on immunoSEQ multiplex PCR, and the TCRdb table lists in-frame clones only, not all of them. The sample has about 200,000 clones; roughly nine tenths are singletons. The sequence derives from a woman between 40 and 50 years old with acute COVID-19. The specimen sequenced was PBMCs or T cells enriched from blood (not recorded which). The chain combines TRBV5-1 with TRBJ2-1; TRBD2 aligns across 7 bases. The CDR3, as DNA: TGCGCCAGCAGCTTGGGGGGAGGGTCGAACTACAATGAGCAGTTCTTC. Translating gives CASSLGGGSNYNEQFF. Together with reference TRBV5-1 and TRBJ2-1, the CDR3 gives the full variable domain: KAGVTQTPRYLIKTRGQQVTLSCSPISGHRSVSWYQQTPGQGLQFLFEYFSETQRNKGNFPGRFSGRQFSNSRSEMNVSTLELGDSALYLCASSLGGGSNYNEQFFGPGTRLTVL.